This TCR beta chain was sequenced during a study of graft-versus-host responses after intestinal transplantation. At the level of the study: Recipients had multivisceral, liver-intestinal, or isolated intestinal transplants.

Regarding this clone: Its antigen is undetermined.

This CDR3 is built from 13 residues. CDR1 is LNHDA and CDR2 is SQIVND in the germline V gene (reference sequence). V was cut by 6 bases and J by 3 bases, with 10 bases left in between. Profiling relied on immunoSEQ multiplex PCR, and the TCRdb table lists in-frame clones only, not all of them. Among about 93,000 clones, roughly 80% were seen once, and the ten largest hold 0.75% to 0.85%. General study results and limits: Early HvG declines after transplant were associated with peak circulating GvH clone levels. There were GvH clones found in recipient marrow, and some of them appeared first in ileum or blood.

Sample: unstimulated CD4+ T cells sorted from spleen or lymph node cells, taken before intestinal transplant. The chain is built from TRBV19 and TRBJ2-3; unclear D gene. This clonotype was obtained from a human donor who received an intestinal transplant. The CDR3 protein is CASSPARTDTQYF. The CDR3 coding sequence is TGTGCCAGTAGCCCCGCCAGAACAGATACGCAGTATTTT.